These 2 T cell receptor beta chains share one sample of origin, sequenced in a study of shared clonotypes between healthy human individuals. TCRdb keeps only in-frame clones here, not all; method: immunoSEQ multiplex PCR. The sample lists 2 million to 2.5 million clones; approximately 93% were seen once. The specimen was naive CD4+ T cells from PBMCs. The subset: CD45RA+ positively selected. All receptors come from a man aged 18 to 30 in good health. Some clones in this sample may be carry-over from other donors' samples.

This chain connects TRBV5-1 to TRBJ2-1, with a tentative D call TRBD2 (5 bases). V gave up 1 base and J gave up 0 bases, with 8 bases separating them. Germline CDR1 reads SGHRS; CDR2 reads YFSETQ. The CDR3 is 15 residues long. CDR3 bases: TGCGCCAGCAGCTTGACCCGGGACTCCTACAATGAGCAGTTCTTC. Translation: CASSLTRDSYNEQFF.

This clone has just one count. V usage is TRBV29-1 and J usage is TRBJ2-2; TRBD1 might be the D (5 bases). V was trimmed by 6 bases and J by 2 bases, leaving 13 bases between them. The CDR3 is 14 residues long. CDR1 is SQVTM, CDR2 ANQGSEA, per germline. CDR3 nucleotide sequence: TGCAGCGTAGGGGCATACTCAAACACCGGGGAGCTGTTTTTT. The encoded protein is CSVGAYSNTGELFF.